Following are 21 T cell receptor beta chains from one sample sequenced in a study of T cell repertoires in cytomegalovirus infection. No cognate antigen is known for these TCRs. Via MiXCR, TCRdb re-called the reads, giving one row per CDR3 protein. The sample has some 590,000 distinct CDR3 sequences, around 40% seen once. The source was cultured PBMCs, collected from culture after CMV antigen stimulation. The receptor source for this set is a human donor in good health (CMV status not recorded). Some clones in this sample may be carry-over from other donors' samples.

Here the CDR3 DNA reads TGTGCCAGCAGTTACTCAGGGCGTTCACCCCTCCACTTT. This gives the protein CASSYSGRSPLHF. The V gene is TRBV12-3 or TRBV12-4, the J gene TRBJ1-6, with TRBD1 as a possible D gene (5 bases). This CDR3 is built from 13 residues. The V and J ends lost 4 bases and 9 bases respectively, with 10 bases between them.

The chain links TRBV20-1 to TRBJ2-1, with a possible D match to TRBD2 (5 bases). The CDR3 contains 18 residues. The germline CDR1 and CDR2 sequences are DFQATT and SNEGSKA (reference sequence). V lost 1 base and J lost 1, with 20 bases in between. The CDR3 is CSARVSLAKGESYNEQFF. CDR3 in DNA: TGCAGTGCTAGAGTTAGCCTAGCAAAGGGTGAATCCTACAATGAGCAGTTCTTC.

This clonotype was counted only a few times. The CDR3 reads CASSSERRGEQFF. The CDR3 DNA follows: TGTGCCAGCAGCTCCGAGAGGAGGGGTGAGCAGTTCTTC. The genes are TRBV7-2 and TRBJ2-1, with D maybe TRBD2 (6 bases). CDR3 size: 13 residues. The germline CDR1 and CDR2 sequences are SGHTA and FQGNSA. V was clipped by 4 bases and J by 9 bases, with 13 bases between them.

This clonotype was seen more than once but under ten times. The chain employs TRBV12-3 or TRBV12-4 and TRBJ2-5; the D gene is possibly TRBD1 (5 bases). This CDR3 is 15 amino acids long. V lost 6 bases to trimming and J lost 2 bases, with 16 bases between them. The CDR3 DNA reads TGTGCCAGCAGACAGGCGAGAAACCTACAAGAGACCCAGTACTTC. Protein: CASRQARNLQETQYF.

This clonotype was recorded a few times. The chain is built from TRBV11-2 and TRBJ2-1, with D tentatively TRBD2 (6 bases). Between the trimmed V and J ends, which lost 5 bases and 4 bases, there was a span of 15 bases. The CDR3 length is 15 residues. Germline V lookup: CDR1 SGHAT, CDR2 FQNNGV. The CDR3 region has the DNA TGTGCCAGCAGCCCCCCCGAACGGGGGTACAATGAGCAGTTCTTC. Amino acids: CASSPPERGYNEQFF.

The chain uses TRBV11-2 and TRBJ1-5; TRBD1 matches at 10 bases. V dropped 5 bases and J dropped 8; count of bases not matched to a gene: 9. The CDR3 consists of 15 residues. Germline CDR1 is SGHAT and CDR2 is FQNNGV. As DNA, the CDR3 is TGTGCCAGCAGCACCGGGACAGGGGTTTATGAGCCCCAGCATTTT. Translating it yields CASSTGTGVYEPQHF.

The chain employs TRBV27 and TRBJ1-4; unclear D gene. V lost 6 bases to trimming and J lost 3 bases, with 11 bases between them. This CDR3 spans 14 amino acids. Germline lookup yields CDR1 MNHEY and CDR2 SMNVEV (reference sequence). The CDR3 here is CASRKTQANEKLFF. CDR3 bases: TGTGCCAGCAGGAAGACTCAGGCTAATGAAAAACTGTTTTTT.

The V and J genes are TRBV5-1 and TRBJ2-7, with 10 bases matching TRBD1. V lost 2 bases to trimming and J lost 2 bases; unmatched junction nucleotides: 4. Germline CDR1 is SGHRS and CDR2 is YFSETQ. The CDR3 covers 15 residues. The CDR3 spells CASSLTGTGAYEQYF. CDR3 DNA sequence: TGCGCCAGCAGCTTAACCGGGACAGGGGCCTACGAGCAGTACTTC.

This clonotype was observed a few times. The chain combines TRBV20-1 with TRBJ2-5, with D tentatively TRBD1 or TRBD2 (5 bases each). The CDR3 is 15 residues long. V shed 6 bases and J shed 5 bases, with 22 bases lying between them. Looked up from germline, CDR1 is DFQATT and CDR2 is SNEGSKA (reference sequence). CDR3 sequence (DNA): TGCAGTGCCAGAAGTGGGGACGATCCGGGGGAGACCCAGTACTTC. Amino acid sequence: CSARSGDDPGETQYF.

Regarding this clonotype: This may stem from a read error, because a much larger clone lies one nucleotide away. The rearrangement uses TRBV7-2 and TRBJ1-6; D may be TRBD1 (5 bases). CDR3 length: 19 amino acids. V lost 5 bases, J lost 7 bases, and 27 bases lay in between. From germline, CDR1 is SGHTA and CDR2 FQGNSA. CDR3 region: CASSLDSGRDYIGNSPLHF. As DNA, the CDR3 is TGTGCCAGCAGCCTTGACAGTGGCCGGGATTATATAGGAAATTCACCCCTCCACTTT.

This clonotype was recorded at least ten times. The chain employs TRBV7-2 and TRBJ1-6; D possibly corresponds to TRBD1 (5 bases). The length of the CDR3 is 17 residues. Trimming cost V 1 base and J 7 bases, with 17 bases left between them. The germline CDR1 and CDR2 sequences are SGHTA and FQGNSA. The CDR3 here is CASSLGRDVEENSPLHF. CDR3 bases: TGTGCCAGCAGCTTAGGCAGGGACGTTGAGGAAAATTCACCCCTCCACTTT.

The V call is TRBV10-3, the J call TRBJ2-1; TRBD2 matches 8 bases. The CDR3 runs to 19 residues. The germline gives CDR1 ENHRY, CDR2 SYGVKD. J gave up 6 bases and V 8 bases, and 24 bases lay outside the gene matches. CDR3 DNA: TGTGCCATCGGATATGGTATCGGTGTTGGAACGGGAGGGGTCAATGAGCAGTTCTTC. Translating gives CAIGYGIGVGTGGVNEQFF.

This clonotype was seen a few times. The rearrangement joins TRBV7-6 to TRBJ2-1, with 12 nucleotides matching TRBD2. V lost 4 bases and J lost 5; bases outside the gene matches: 3. CDR1 is SGHVS and CDR2 is FNYEAQ in the germline V gene. The CDR3 totals 15 residues. Here the CDR3 DNA reads TGTGCCAGCAGCTCCCTAGCGGGAGGGGACAATGAGCAGTTCTTC. This translates into CASSSLAGGDNEQFF.

This clonotype came up many times. The chain carries TRBV7-2 and TRBJ1-6, with no clear D. Germline V CDR1 and CDR2: SGHTA, FQGNSA. V gave up 5 bases and J gave up 9 bases, with 17 bases separating them. The CDR3 runs 15 residues. CDR3 amino acids: CASSPRVAQTSPLHF. In DNA, the CDR3 is TGTGCCAGCAGCCCGCGGGTGGCCCAGACTTCACCCCTCCACTTT.

This clonotype appeared once. V is TRBV12-3 or TRBV12-4 and J is TRBJ1-5; the D gene is possibly TRBD1 (6 bases). Trimming stripped 3 bases from V and 1 base from J, with 25 bases between. The CDR3 has 20 amino acids. The CDR3 spells CASSLTRGSPRRWSNQPQHF. The CDR3 DNA follows: TGTGCCAGCAGTTTGACAAGGGGGTCTCCCCGTCGGTGGAGCAATCAGCCCCAGCATTTT.

There are a few counts of this clonotype. The chain is built from TRBV7-2 and TRBJ2-3, with D possibly TRBD2 on 7 matching bases. CDR3 length: 15 amino acids. Germline V gene lookup returns CDR1 SGHTA and CDR2 FQGNSA. The germline V and J ends were trimmed by 0 bases and 6 bases, with 13 bases remaining between them. CDR3 nucleotides: TGTGCCAGCAGCTTAGCAGGGGGGGCAGGGGATACGCAGTATTTT. It is translated as CASSLAGGAGDTQYF.

This rearrangement joins TRBV7-2 to TRBJ1-2; TRBD1 aligns across 12 bases. The germline V gene has CDR1 SGHTA and CDR2 FQGNSA. J was trimmed by 8 bases and V by 5 bases; bases with no gene match: 12. The CDR3 spans 16 residues. CDR3 nucleotides: TGTGCCAGCAGCCGCGTGACCGGGACAGGGGGCTCGGGCTACACCTTC. Its translation: CASSRVTGTGGSGYTF.

The V call is TRBV29-1, the J call TRBJ1-3; no definite D call. This CDR3 has 12 amino acids. The V and J ends lost 6 bases and 4 bases respectively, with 10 bases between them. In germline, CDR1 is SQVTM, CDR2 ANQGSEA. The CDR3 coding sequence is TGCAGCGTGACCGTGGGCGGAAACACCATATATTTT. Translated: CSVTVGGNTIYF.

The rearrangement uses TRBV24-1 and TRBJ2-5; unclear D gene. Germline CDR1 is KGHDR and CDR2 is SFDVKD. This CDR3 contains 13 residues. Trimming removed 2 bases from V and 0 bases from J, with 3 bases in between. In nucleotides, the CDR3 is TGTGCCACCAGTGATTACGACCAAGAGACCCAGTACTTC. Encoded protein: CATSDYDQETQYF.

The J gene is TRBJ2-1, the V gene TRBV7-2; D gene ambiguous. Germline V gives CDR1 SGHTA, CDR2 FQGNSA. Deletions cut 2 bases from V and 13 bases from J, with 12 bases between. The CDR3 has 12 residues. For the CDR3, the DNA is TGTGCCAGCAGCTTAATGTGGCTCTTCCAGTTCTTC. This codes for CASSLMWLFQFF.

The V and J genes are TRBV6-2 or TRBV6-3 and TRBJ2-1; 9 nucleotides agree with TRBD2. Trimming took 4 bases from V and 4 from J; bases not matched to a gene: 8. The CDR3 loop spans 16 amino acids. CDR1 is MNHEY, CDR2 SVGEGT, per germline. CDR3 in DNA: TGTGCCAGCAGTTTAACGACTAGCGGCAATTACAATGAGCAGTTCTTC. Its protein is CASSLTTSGNYNEQFF.